This T cell receptor beta chain comes out of a study of blood T cell repertoires in COVID-19. The CDR3 runs to 15 residues. Germline assignment: CDR1 MNHEY and CDR2 SVGAGI. V lost 0 bases to trimming and J lost 5 bases; unmatched junction nucleotides: 5. Original handling: The assay estimated nucleated cells by amplifying reference gene primers. Some clones are missing from TCRdb's copy, which holds only in-frame ones; the method was immunoSEQ multiplex PCR. V, J and clone size derive from that table, while D and trimming were established from the DNA sequence. The data show tens of thousands of clones, around 80% seen once.

The chain recombines TRBV6-5 with TRBJ2-5, with 8 bases fitting TRBD2. Material: peripheral blood. This receptor was taken from a man between 65 and 85 years old with acute or convalescent COVID-19. This CDR3 reads CASSYSGTRRETQYF. The CDR3 DNA is TGTGCCAGCAGTTACTCCGGGACTAGAAGGGAGACCCAGTACTTC.